A single sample is the source of the 6 T cell receptor beta chains below, sequenced in a study of tumor-infiltrating lymphocytes in primary liver carcinoma. Blood RNA was derived from unsorted whole blood, and germline DNA was extracted too. TCR beta cDNA was prepared out of roughly 490 ng total RNA by means of a constant-region primer. For TCR beta, libraries were produced by three nested multiplex PCR rounds using slightly modified ARM-PCR. The first two PCR rounds, nine to ten cycles each, used TRBV1-TRBV30 forward primers and a C-beta reverse primer. TCRdb fed the multiplex PCR reads into MiXCR, producing one record per CDR3 protein. The sample holds 300,000 to 350,000 distinct CDR3 sequences; about 65% are singletons and the top ten take 5% to 6.5%. The sequenced material came from peripheral blood. These receptors were obtained from a man aged 40-50 years with primary liver carcinoma and hepatitis B virus infection.

This sequence joins TRBV28 and TRBJ1-4; no definite D call. This CDR3 is 14 amino acids long. The germline gives CDR1 MDHEN, CDR2 SYDVKM. The CDR3 DNA follows: TGTGTCGGCAGTTTCCAGGCAACTAATGAAAAACTGTTTTTT. Its protein product is CVGSFQATNEKLFF.

The chain combines TRBV7-9 with TRBJ2-1, with TRBD1 matching over 7 bases. Per the germline V gene, CDR1 is SEHNR and CDR2 is FQNEAQ (reference sequence). Losses at the gene ends were 1 base for V and 1 base for J; bases not matched to a gene: 10. The CDR3 is 18 residues long. The CDR3 DNA is TGTGCCAGCAGCTTAGGGACGGCGACAGGGCATTCCTACAATGAGCAGTTCTTC. Its protein product is CASSLGTATGHSYNEQFF.

The chain couples TRBV12-5 to TRBJ2-3, with TRBD2 matching 9 bases. The trim removed 0 bases at V and 7 bases at J, leaving 14 bases unmatched. This CDR3 has 18 amino acids. The germline CDR1 and CDR2 sequences are LGHNT and FRNRAP. The CDR3 is CASGLVLTASGKTYTQYF. As DNA, the CDR3 is TGTGCTAGTGGTTTGGTACTAACGGCTAGCGGGAAGACATATACGCAGTATTTT.

About this clonotype: One end of the junction does not line up with germline, which may come from a read error. The chain has TRBV6-1 and TRBJ2-2; D is unclear. The length of the CDR3 is 16 residues. CDR1 and CDR2 (germline): MNHNS, SASEGT. DNA for the CDR3: TGTACCAGCAGCGCCACCCGGCCCGCGAACACCGGGGAGCTGTTTTTT. This translates into CTSSATRPANTGELFF.

This clonotype was detected ten times or more. The chain carries TRBV6-6 and TRBJ2-1; TRBD1 aligns across 7 bases. CDR1 and CDR2 (germline): MNHNY, SVGAGI (reference sequence). V lost 5 bases and J lost 0; bases outside the gene matches: 4. The CDR3 spans 15 residues. For the CDR3, the DNA is TGTGCCAGCAGTCCGACAGGGAGCTCCTACAATGAGCAGTTCTTC. Protein: CASSPTGSSYNEQFF.

As to this clonotype: The junction differs from germline at one of its ends, possibly a read error. The chain employs TRBV10-3 and TRBJ2-3; no firm D call. The CDR3 runs 14 residues. The germline CDR1 and CDR2 sequences are ENHRY and SYGVKD. This CDR3 is CAISESAGTYTQYF. The DNA of the CDR3 is TGTGCCATCAGTGAGTCAGCAGGCACATATACGCAGTATTTT.